The rows below give T cell receptor beta chains drawn from one sample of a study of cytomegalovirus exposure and HLA in healthy donors. Some clones are missing from TCRdb's copy, which holds only in-frame ones; the method was immunoSEQ multiplex PCR. The data contain some 170,000 clones, about 89% of them singletons. Sequencing used PBMCs. The receptors come from a man younger than 30 in good health and CMV-seropositive. The CDR3 runs from the conserved cysteine through the conserved F or W.

v_gene	j_gene	CDR3aa
TRBV28	TRBJ2-3	CASSPTEPSNFLNTDTQYF
TRBV15	TRBJ2-7	CATREGVTTYEQYF
TRBV7-3	TRBJ2-7	CASSLGPDYEQYF
TRBV6-6	TRBJ2-3	CASSRQTGGGTDTQYF
TRBV2	TRBJ1-3	CAAIRDRGGNTIYF
TRBV7-2	TRBJ2-7	CASSPRLVSHEQYF
TRBV7-9	TRBJ1-4	CASSLAVRDREKLFF
TRBV4-1	TRBJ1-5	CASSHIRGPQHF
TRBV19	TRBJ1-1	CASSISLASNTEAFF
TRBV7-2	TRBJ1-5	CASSSGTGGNQPQHF
TRBV4-3	TRBJ2-1	CASSQDEAGYNEQFF
TRBV4-2	TRBJ2-7	CASSQDSGDRGYEQYF
TRBV6-5	TRBJ1-2	CASSSGTAPQLYGYTF
TRBV6-5	TRBJ1-3	CASSDIGNTIYF
TRBV5-1	TRBJ1-1	CASSSTPFQVGAFF
TRBV11-2	TRBJ1-1	CASSSLDYRVRGTEAFF
TRBV4-1	TRBJ2-1	CASSQDSASWRYNEQFF
TRBV2	TRBJ2-7	CASSSRLAGYEQYF
TRBV11-3	TRBJ2-1	CASSPSGGDEQFF
TRBV5-1	TRBJ2-2	CASTGLAGVNGELFF
TRBV6-1	TRBJ1-5	CASNSGQGIQPQHF
TRBV6-5	TRBJ1-4	CASSYTGTGVEKLFF
TRBV6-6	TRBJ1-1	CASSYVSGGTEAFF
TRBV9	TRBJ1-2	CASSGGGSPNYGYTF
TRBV7-9	TRBJ1-4	CASSTEETNEKLFF
TRBV21-1	TRBJ2-1	CASSTTGILSGTPSTEQFF
TRBV10-3	TRBJ1-2	CAISESPGVGYTF
TRBV27	TRBJ2-1	CASSTHRDFRFYNEQFF
TRBV27	TRBJ1-5	CASSPQGARQPQHF
TRBV10-3	TRBJ2-7	CAISLGPTSYEQYF
TRBV7-9	TRBJ2-7	CASSADSSYEQYF
TRBV30	TRBJ1-1	CAWSRGGTENTEAFF
TRBV30	TRBJ1-1	CAWSVGAGNTEAFF
TRBV6-1	TRBJ1-5	CASSVPGGDSNQPQHF
TRBV19	TRBJ1-1	CASSKTATGVDAEAFF
TRBV15	TRBJ1-4	CATSTTGPVFNNEKLFF
TRBV27	TRBJ2-7	CASSFWGTGREQYF
TRBV27	TRBJ2-1	CASPWTSLNNEQFF
TRBV11-2	TRBJ2-3	CASIGTPTDTQYF
TRBV5-4	TRBJ1-1	CAGQGFGDTEAFF
TRBV7-8	TRBJ2-5	CASSPVQRAGEETQYF
TRBV6-5	TRBJ1-3	CASSPDRGSGNTIYF
TRBV5-1	TRBJ2-2	CASMRVSNTGELFF
TRBV19	TRBJ1-1	CASSIGPEGAGTEAFF
TRBV27	TRBJ2-7	CASSLSGYEQYF
TRBV28	TRBJ2-7	CASSYTWTGSYEQYF
TRBV7-3	TRBJ2-3	CASSSPNTDTQYF
TRBV4-1	TRBJ2-5	CASSQGEGVQETQYF
TRBV7-2	TRBJ1-2	CASSRGRGYTF
TRBV29-1	TRBJ2-3	CSVSGGVADTQYF
TRBV19	TRBJ2-4	CASSIITGGDIQYF
TRBV27	TRBJ1-1	CASSFFREGGNTEAFF
TRBV29-1	TRBJ1-2	CSAGRGDGTGHGGYTF
TRBV9	TRBJ2-1	CASSGGTSGNEQFF
TRBV4-3	TRBJ1-1	CASSQDTDRMNTEAFF